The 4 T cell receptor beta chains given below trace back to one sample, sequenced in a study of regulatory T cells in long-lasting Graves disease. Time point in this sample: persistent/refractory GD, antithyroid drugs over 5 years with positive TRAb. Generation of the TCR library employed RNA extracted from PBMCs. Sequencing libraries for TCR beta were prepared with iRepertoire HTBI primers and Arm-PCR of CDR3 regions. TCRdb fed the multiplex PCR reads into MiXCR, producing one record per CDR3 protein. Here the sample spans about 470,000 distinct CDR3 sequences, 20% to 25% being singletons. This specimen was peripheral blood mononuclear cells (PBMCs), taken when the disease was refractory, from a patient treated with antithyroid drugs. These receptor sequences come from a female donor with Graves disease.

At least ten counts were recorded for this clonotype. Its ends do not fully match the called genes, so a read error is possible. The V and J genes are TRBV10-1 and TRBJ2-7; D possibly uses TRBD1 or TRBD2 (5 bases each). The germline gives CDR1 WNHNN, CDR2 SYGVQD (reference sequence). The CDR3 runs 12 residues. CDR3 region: CASSYGTARMNF. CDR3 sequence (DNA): TGCGCCAGCAGTTACGGGACGGCAAGAATGAACTTC.

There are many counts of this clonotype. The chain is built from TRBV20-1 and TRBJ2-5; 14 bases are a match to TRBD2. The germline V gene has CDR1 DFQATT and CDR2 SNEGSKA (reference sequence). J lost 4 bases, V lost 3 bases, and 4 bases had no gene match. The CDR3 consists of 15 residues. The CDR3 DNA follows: TGCAGTGCTAGCCCCGGACTAGCGGGAGGAGAGACCCAGTACTTC. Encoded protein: CSASPGLAGGETQYF.

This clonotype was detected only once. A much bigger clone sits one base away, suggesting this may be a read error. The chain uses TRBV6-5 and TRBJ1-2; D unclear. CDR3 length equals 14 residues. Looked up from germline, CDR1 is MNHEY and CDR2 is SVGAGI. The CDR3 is CASSSFSEYYSYTF. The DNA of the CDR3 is TGTGCCAGCAGTTCCTTTAGTGAGTACTATAGCTACACCTTC.

CDR3 bases: TGTGCCACCAGTGATTATCAATATCCTAACTCCCAAGAGACCCAGTACTTC. Protein product: CATSDYQYPNSQETQYF. The chain recombines TRBV24-1 with TRBJ2-5; D remains unclear. V shed 2 bases and J shed 1 base, with 16 bases lying between them. Per germline, CDR1 KGHDR and CDR2 SFDVKD. The CDR3 is 17 amino acids.